The clone carrying this T cell receptor (beta chain) turned up a few times. This CDR3 comprises 14 residues. CDR1 is MNHEY and CDR2 is SVGAGI in the germline V gene. Trimming stripped 4 bases from V and 0 bases from J, with 7 bases between. As originally analysed: Reference gene primer amplification gave estimated nucleated cell counts. The data were produced by immunoSEQ multiplex PCR, yet TCRdb's version contains in-frame clones alone and is incomplete. V, J and clone size derive from that table, while D and trimming were established from the DNA sequence. The repertoire holds over 65,000 clones, with over 70% as singletons. The sample belongs to a study of blood T cell repertoires in COVID-19. Study background: Acute and convalescent COVID-19 specimens originated in the United States, Italy and Spain. T cells, B-cell-depleted T cells, or PBMCs supplied cDNA or gDNA.

The rearrangement joins TRBV6-5 to TRBJ2-1, with D unclear. The sample comprised peripheral blood. This sequence was found in a human donor in a cohort sampled during active COVID-19. The CDR3 reads CASSFGNSYNEQFF. The DNA for the CDR3 is TGTGCCAGCAGTTTCGGTAACTCCTACAATGAGCAGTTCTTC.